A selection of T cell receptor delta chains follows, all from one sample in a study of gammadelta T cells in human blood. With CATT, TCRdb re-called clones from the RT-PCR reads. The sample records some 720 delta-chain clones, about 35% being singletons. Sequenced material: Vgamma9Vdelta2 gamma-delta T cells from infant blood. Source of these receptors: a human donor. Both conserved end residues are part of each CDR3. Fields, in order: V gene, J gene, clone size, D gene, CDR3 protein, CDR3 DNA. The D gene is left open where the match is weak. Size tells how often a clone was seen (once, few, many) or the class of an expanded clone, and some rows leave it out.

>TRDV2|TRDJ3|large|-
CACDILGDTRQMFF
TGTGCCTGTGACATACTGGGGGACACCCGACAGATGTTTTTC
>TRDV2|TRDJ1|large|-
CACDTGVDVDTDKLIF
TGTGCCTGTGACACCGGGGTAGACGTTGACACCGATAAACTCATCTTT
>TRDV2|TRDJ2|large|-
CACDTVGPLTAQLFF
TGTGCCTGTGACACCGTTGGGCCCTTGACAGCACAACTCTTCTTT
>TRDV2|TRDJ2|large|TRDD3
CACDKLGDTLTAQLFF
TGTGCCTGTGACAAACTGGGGGATACTTTGACAGCACAACTCTTCTTT
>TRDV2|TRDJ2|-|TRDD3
CACDTVWGIRETAQLFF
TGTGCCTGTGACACCGTCTGGGGGATACGGGAGACAGCACAACTCTTCTTT
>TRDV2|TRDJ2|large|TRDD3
CACDTLLGDTTAQLFF
TGTGCCTGTGACACTCTTTTGGGGGATACGACAGCACAACTCTTCTTT
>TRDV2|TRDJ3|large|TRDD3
CACDSVLGGSWDTRQMFF
TGTGCCTGTGACAGTGTACTGGGGGGCTCCTGGGACACCCGACAGATGTTTTTC
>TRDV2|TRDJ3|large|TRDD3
CACDTWGTWDTRQMFF
TGTGCCTGTGACACCTGGGGGACCTGGGACACCCGACAGATGTTTTTC
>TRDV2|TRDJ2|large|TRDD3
CACDTLTGGYSLTAQLFF
TGTGCCTGTGACACCCTTACTGGGGGATACTCTCTGACAGCACAACTCTTCTTT
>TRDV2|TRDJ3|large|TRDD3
CACDTVLGDPSSWDTRQMFF
TGTGCCTGTGACACCGTACTGGGGGACCCCAGCTCCTGGGACACCCGACAGATGTTTTTC
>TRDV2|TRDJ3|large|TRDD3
CACDTVGDTPWDTRQMFF
TGTGCCTGTGACACCGTGGGGGATACGCCCTGGGACACCCGACAGATGTTTTTC
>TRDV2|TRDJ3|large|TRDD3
CACDTVGDSWDTRQMFF
TGTGCCTGTGACACCGTGGGGGACTCCTGGGACACCCGACAGATGTTTTTC
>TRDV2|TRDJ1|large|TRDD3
CACDVLGDTSKLIF
TGTGCCTGTGACGTACTGGGGGATACGTCTAAACTCATCTTT
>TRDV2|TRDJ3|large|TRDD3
CACDRVLGDSWDTRQMFF
TGTGCCTGTGACAGAGTACTGGGGGACTCCTGGGACACCCGACAGATGTTTTTC
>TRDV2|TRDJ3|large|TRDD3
CACDPVGILGWDTRQMFF
TGTGCCTGTGACCCTGTGGGGATACTGGGCTGGGACACCCGACAGATGTTTTTC
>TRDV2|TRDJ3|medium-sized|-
CACDTAGPTWDTRQMFF
TGTGCCTGTGACACCGCGGGACCTACCTGGGACACCCGACAGATGTTTTTC
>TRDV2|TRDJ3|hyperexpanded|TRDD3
CACDVLGDTWDTRQMFF
TGTGCCTGTGACGTACTGGGGGATACCTGGGACACCCGACAGATGTTTTTC
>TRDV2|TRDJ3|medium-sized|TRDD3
CACDYGGSSSWDTRQMFF
TGTGCCTGTGACTACGGGGGATCAAGCTCCTGGGACACCCGACAGATGTTTTTC
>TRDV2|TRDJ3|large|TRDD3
CACDTAGGYWDTRQMFF
TGTGCCTGTGACACCGCTGGGGGATACTGGGACACCCGACAGATGTTTTTC
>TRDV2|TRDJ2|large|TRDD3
CACDAIKIRGIRETAQLFF
TGTGCCTGTGACGCCATCAAAATCCGGGGGATACGGGAGACAGCACAACTCTTCTTT
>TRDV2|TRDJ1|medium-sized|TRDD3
CACDNVGDTRSYTDKLIF
TGTGCCTGTGACAACGTGGGGGATACGCGATCGTACACCGATAAACTCATCTTT
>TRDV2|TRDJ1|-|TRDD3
CACDVLGDSDTDKLIF
TGTGCCTGTGACGTACTGGGGGATTCGGACACCGATAAACTCATCTTT
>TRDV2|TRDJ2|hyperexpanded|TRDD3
CACDILGDTLTAQLFF
TGTGCCTGTGACATACTGGGGGATACTTTGACAGCACAACTCTTCTTT
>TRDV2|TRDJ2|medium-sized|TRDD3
CACDTWGIIEAQLFF
TGTGCCTGTGACACCTGGGGGATAATTGAGGCACAACTCTTCTTT
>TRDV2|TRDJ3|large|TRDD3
CACDTVLGDTGSWDTRQMFF
TGTGCCTGTGACACCGTACTGGGGGATACAGGCTCCTGGGACACCCGACAGATGTTTTTC
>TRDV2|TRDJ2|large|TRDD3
CACDTLGDLTAQLFF
TGTGCCTGTGACACACTGGGGGATTTGACAGCACAACTCTTCTTT
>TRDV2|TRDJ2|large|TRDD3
CACDSLGDTAQLFF
TGTGCCTGTGACTCATTGGGGGATACAGCACAACTCTTCTTT
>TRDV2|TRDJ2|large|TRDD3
CACDNWGMTAQLFF
TGTGCCTGTGACAACTGGGGGATGACAGCACAACTCTTCTTT
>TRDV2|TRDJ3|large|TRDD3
CACDVLGDTRSWDTRQMFF
TGTGCCTGTGACGTACTGGGGGATACGCGCTCCTGGGACACCCGACAGATGTTTTTC
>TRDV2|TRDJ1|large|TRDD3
CACDTVGGYTDKLIF
TGTGCCTGTGACACCGTTGGGGGATACACCGATAAACTCATCTTT
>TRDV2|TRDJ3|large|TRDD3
CACDTVTGGSWDTRQMFF
TGTGCCTGTGACACCGTTACTGGGGGATCCTGGGACACCCGACAGATGTTTTTC
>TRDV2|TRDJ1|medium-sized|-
CACDLLGGDKLIF
TGTGCCTGTGACTTGCTGGGAGGTGATAAACTCATCTTT
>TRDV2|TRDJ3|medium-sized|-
CACDSTGSSWDTRQMFF
TGTGCCTGTGACAGTACTGGGAGCTCCTGGGACACCCGACAGATGTTTTTC
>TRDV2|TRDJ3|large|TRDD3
CACDAVGGYSSWDTRQMFF
TGTGCCTGTGACGCAGTCGGGGGATATAGCTCCTGGGACACCCGACAGATGTTTTTC
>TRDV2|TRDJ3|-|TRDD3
CACDTYWGSSWDTRQMFF
TGTGCCTGTGACACCTACTGGGGGAGCTCCTGGGACACCCGACAGATGTTTTTC
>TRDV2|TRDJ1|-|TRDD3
CACDSLMGDSTDKLIF
TGTGCATGTGACAGCCTCATGGGGGATAGCACCGATAAACTCATCTTT
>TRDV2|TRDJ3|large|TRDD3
CACDTVGDTLSWDTRQMFF
TGTGCCTGTGACACCGTGGGGGATACGCTCTCCTGGGACACCCGACAGATGTTTTTC
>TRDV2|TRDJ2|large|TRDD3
CACDSLGDKAAQLFF
TGTGCCTGTGACTCACTGGGGGATAAAGCAGCACAACTCTTCTTT
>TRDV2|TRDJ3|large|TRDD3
CACDTVTGGLRSWDTRQMFF
TGTGCCTGTGACACCGTTACTGGGGGCCTACGGTCCTGGGACACCCGACAGATGTTTTTC
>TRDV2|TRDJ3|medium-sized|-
CACDTVGMERDSWDTRQMFF
TGTGCCTGTGACACCGTGGGGATGGAAAGGGACTCCTGGGACACCCGACAGATGTTTTTC